These 10 T cell receptor beta chains originate from one sample sequenced in a study of regulatory T cells in long-lasting Graves disease. The time point: newly diagnosed GD, antithyroid drugs for less than 3 months. PBMCs provided the RNA from which the TCR library was made. Relying on iRepertoire HTBI primers and Arm-PCR of CDR3 regions, the team built TCR beta libraries. Via MiXCR, TCRdb re-called the multiplex PCR reads, giving one row per CDR3 protein. The data contain 680,000 or so distinct CDR3 sequences, under 20% of them seen just once; the ten biggest clones take up 18%. The data were also submitted as part of a second study, on T cells in Graves' hyperthyroidism and ophthalmopathy.

The starting material was peripheral blood mononuclear cells (PBMCs), obtained at new diagnosis, from a patient treated with antithyroid drugs. Receptor source: a woman aged 30 to 39 with Graves disease.

V usage is TRBV2 and J usage is TRBJ2-7, with TRBD1 identical over 12 bases. The CDR3 spans 14 residues. V gave up 6 bases and J gave up 4 bases; unmatched junction bases: 4. CDR1 and CDR2 from the germline V gene are SNHLY and FYNNEI. CDR3 sequence (DNA): TGTGCCAGCAGGAAGGGACAGGGGGCTTACGAGCAGTACTTC. Translated: CASRKGQGAYEQYF.

This clonotype was seen ten or more times. This rearrangement joins TRBV12-3 or TRBV12-4 to TRBJ1-1; 7 nucleotides line up with TRBD1. This CDR3 region has 16 residues. With V trimmed by 5 bases and J by 9 bases, 18 bases remained unmatched. DNA of the CDR3: TGTGCCAGCAGTACCCTACGTCGGGACAGAGAAACACAAGCTTTCTTT. Its protein is CASSTLRRDRETQAFF.

This clonotype occurred many times. This chain uses TRBV2 with TRBJ2-1; D is possibly TRBD2 (10 bases). This CDR3 region has 18 residues. Trimming cost V 3 bases and J 8 bases, with 26 bases left between them. Germline CDR1 SNHLY, CDR2 FYNNEI. CDR3 loop: CASSEDRGWLAGVDEQFF. The CDR3 DNA is TGTGCCAGCAGTGAGGACAGGGGTTGGCTAGCGGGAGTCGATGAGCAGTTCTTC.

The chain employs TRBV20-1 and TRBJ1-5; possibly TRBD1 for D (5 bases). The CDR3 consists of 16 residues. V was shortened by 5 bases and J by 0 bases, with 17 bases between the two germline ends. The germline gives CDR1 DFQATT, CDR2 SNEGSKA (reference sequence). This chain's CDR3 is CSASRGTPYSNQPQHF. DNA for the CDR3: TGCAGTGCTTCGCGGGGGACCCCTTATAGCAATCAGCCCCAGCATTTT.

Ten or more counts support this clonotype. V usage is TRBV11-2 and J usage is TRBJ2-7; D gene uncertain. The CDR3 length is 13 residues. Trimming stripped 5 bases from V and 2 bases from J, with 10 bases between. CDR1 is SGHAT and CDR2 is FQNNGV in the germline V gene. Here the CDR3 reads CASSPNGAYEQYF. Here the CDR3 DNA reads TGTGCCAGCAGCCCCAATGGGGCCTACGAGCAGTACTTC.

This chain joins TRBV24-1 and TRBJ2-3, with 8 bases matching TRBD1. Germline CDR1 reads KGHDR; CDR2 reads SFDVKD. CDR3 length equals 17 residues. Trimming removed 4 bases from V and 4 bases from J; junction bases left unmatched: 12. The CDR3 DNA reads as TGTGCCACCAGTGACCCCCCGGGACAGGCTTTCGCAGATACGCAGTATTTT. This gives the protein CATSDPPGQAFADTQYF.

The table lists this clonotype with a few counts. J is TRBJ2-2 and V is TRBV6-2 or TRBV6-3; no clear D. The V end lost 7 bases, the J end lost 6 bases, and 27 bases lay between the germline ends. CDR3 length: 18 amino acids. Germline CDR1 and CDR2: MNHEY and SVGEGT. Here the CDR3 DNA reads TGTGCCAGCACCCCCCCCCCCCTTGACACAATAAGGTCCGGGGAGCTGTTTTTT. Protein: CASTPPPLDTIRSGELFF.

The chain combines TRBV30 with TRBJ2-7, with TRBD1 matching over 7 bases. The CDR3 has 15 residues. V lost 0 bases to trimming and J lost 4 bases; unmatched junction nucleotides: 9. CDR1 and CDR2 (germline): GTSNPN, SVGIG (reference sequence). The CDR3 nucleotides are TGTGCCTGGAGTGTACCTTACAGGGGCCAGTACGAGCAGTACTTC. Translation gives CAWSVPYRGQYEQYF.

This clonotype appeared a few times. This is likely an artifact of a read error, given a far larger clone one base away. In DNA, the CDR3 is TGTGCCAGCAGCTTGGGACTAGCGGGCTACAATGGGCAGTTCTTC. Protein sequence: CASSLGLAGYNGQFF. The V and J genes are TRBV11-2 and TRBJ2-1; TRBD2 aligns across 12 bases. Germline lookup yields CDR1 SGHAT and CDR2 FQNNGV. This CDR3 comprises 15 residues.

This clonotype was seen ten or more times. The chain combines TRBV6-1 with TRBJ1-1; the D is unclear. The CDR3 extends over 16 amino acids. The germline V gene has CDR1 MNHNS and CDR2 SASEGT. V was clipped by 7 bases and J by 0 bases, with 18 bases between them. The CDR3 DNA sequence: TGTGCCAGCATGGGTGGAGGGATCGGCATGAACACTGAAGCTTTCTTT. It codes for CASMGGGIGMNTEAFF.